This paragraph covers one T cell receptor (beta chain) sequence. In the authors' methods: By means of reference gene primer amplification, nucleated cell counts were estimated. Here immunoSEQ multiplex PCR was the method, and the copy in TCRdb shows in-frame clones only, minus some. The V and J calls and clone size are taken from that table; D and trimming were inferred from the DNA. Of 270,000 or so clones listed, roughly 84% were seen once; the top ten hold almost 1.5%. It was during active infection that Seattle patients were enrolled and then longitudinally followed. The data were obtained in a study of blood T cell repertoires in COVID-19. Study summary: COVID-19 samples from acute and convalescent phases originated in the United States, Italy and Spain. Sample material is recorded as cDNA or gDNA derived from T cells, B-cell-depleted T cells, or PBMCs.

With 4 bases clipped from V and 9 bases from J, the junction kept 7 bases outside the gene matches. From germline, CDR1 is SGHTA and CDR2 FQGTGA. This CDR3 is built from 14 residues. This clonotype was obtained from a human donor with COVID-19, enrolled during active disease. The donor label of this sample is uncertain. Sequencing input: peripheral blood. The chain joins TRBV7-3 to TRBJ2-1; 9 bases agree with TRBD2. CDR3 sequence reads: CASSSLAGAGEQFF. The CDR3 nucleotides are TGTGCCAGCAGCTCCTTAGCGGGAGCGGGTGAGCAGTTCTTC.